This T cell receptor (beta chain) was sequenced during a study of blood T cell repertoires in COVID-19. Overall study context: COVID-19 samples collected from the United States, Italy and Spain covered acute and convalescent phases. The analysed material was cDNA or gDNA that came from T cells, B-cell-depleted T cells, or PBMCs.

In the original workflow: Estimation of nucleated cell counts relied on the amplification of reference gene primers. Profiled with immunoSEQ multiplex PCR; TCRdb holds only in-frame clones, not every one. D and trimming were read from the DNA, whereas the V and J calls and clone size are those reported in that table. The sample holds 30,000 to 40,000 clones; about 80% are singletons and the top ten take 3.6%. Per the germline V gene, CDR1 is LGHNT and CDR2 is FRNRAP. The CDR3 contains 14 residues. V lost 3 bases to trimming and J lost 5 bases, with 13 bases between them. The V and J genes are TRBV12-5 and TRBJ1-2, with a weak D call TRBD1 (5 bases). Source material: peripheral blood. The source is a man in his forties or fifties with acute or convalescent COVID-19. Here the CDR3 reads CASGLLGAGYGYTF. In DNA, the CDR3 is TGTGCTAGTGGTTTACTAGGGGCGGGATATGGCTACACCTTC. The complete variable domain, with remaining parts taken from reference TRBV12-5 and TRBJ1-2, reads DARVTQTPRHKVTEMGQEVTMRCQPILGHNTVFWYRQTMMQGLELLAYFRNRAPLDDSGMPKDRFSAEMPDATLATLKIQPSEPRDSAVYFCASGLLGAGYGYTFGSGTRLTVV.